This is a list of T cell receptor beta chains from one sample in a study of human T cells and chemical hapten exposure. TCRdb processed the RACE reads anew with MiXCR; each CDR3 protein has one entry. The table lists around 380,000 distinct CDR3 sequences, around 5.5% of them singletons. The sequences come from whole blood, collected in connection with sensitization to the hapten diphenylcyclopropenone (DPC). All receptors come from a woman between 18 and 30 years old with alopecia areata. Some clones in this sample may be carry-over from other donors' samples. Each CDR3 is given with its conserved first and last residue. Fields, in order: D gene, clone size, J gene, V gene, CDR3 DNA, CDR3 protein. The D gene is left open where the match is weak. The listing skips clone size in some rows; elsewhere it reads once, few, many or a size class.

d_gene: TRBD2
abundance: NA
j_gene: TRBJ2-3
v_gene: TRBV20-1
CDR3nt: TGCAGTGCTCTCAATAGCGGGGGGGCGTCAGATACGCAGTATTTT
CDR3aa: CSALNSGGASDTQYF

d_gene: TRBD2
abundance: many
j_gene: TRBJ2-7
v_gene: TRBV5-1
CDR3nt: TGCGCCAGCAGCTCGGAGTGGACTAGCGGGCAGTACGAGCAGTACTTC
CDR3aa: CASSSEWTSGQYEQYF

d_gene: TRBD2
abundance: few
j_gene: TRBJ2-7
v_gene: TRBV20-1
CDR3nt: TGCAGTGCCCGACTAGCGGGGGGGGCGTTCCACGAGCAGTACTTC
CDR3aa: CSARLAGGAFHEQYF

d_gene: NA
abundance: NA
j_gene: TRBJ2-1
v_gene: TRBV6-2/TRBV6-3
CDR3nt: TGTTCCAGCATTCCAGAGGGGGGCCGAGAGCAGTTCTTC
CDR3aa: CSSIPEGGREQFF

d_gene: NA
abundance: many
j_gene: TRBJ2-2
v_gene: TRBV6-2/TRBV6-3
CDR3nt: TGTGCCAGCAGTTACCCGACAGCGACGAACACCGGGGAGCTGTTTTTT
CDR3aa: CASSYPTATNTGELFF

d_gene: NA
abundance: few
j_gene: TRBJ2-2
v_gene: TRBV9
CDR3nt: TGTGCCAGCAGCCCGAACACGAACACCGGGGAGCTGTTTTTT
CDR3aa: CASSPNTNTGELFF

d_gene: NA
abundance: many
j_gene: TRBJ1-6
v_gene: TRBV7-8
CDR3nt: TGTGCCAGCAGCTTAGCGCGGGCAGCCAGTTCACCCCTCCACTTT
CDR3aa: CASSLARAASSPLHF

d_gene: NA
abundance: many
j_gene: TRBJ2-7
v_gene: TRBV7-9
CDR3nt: TGTGCCAGCAGCTTAGCGGCAGGGTTCGACGAGCAGTACTTC
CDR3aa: CASSLAAGFDEQYF

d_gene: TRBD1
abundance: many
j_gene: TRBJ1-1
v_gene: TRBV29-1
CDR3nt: TGCAGCGTTGAAGCTGGGACAGGGTGGAACTTAATGAACACTGAAGCTTTCTTT
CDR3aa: CSVEAGTGWNLMNTEAFF

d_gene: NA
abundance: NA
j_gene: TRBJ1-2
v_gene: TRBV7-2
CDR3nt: TGTGCCAGCAGCTTAGGACAAAGGGAGGCGTCGAAGTATGGCTACACCTTC
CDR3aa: CASSLGQREASKYGYTF

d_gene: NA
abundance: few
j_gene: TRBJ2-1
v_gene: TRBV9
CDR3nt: TGTGCCAGCAGCGGTACGGGGGTGCCCTACAATGAGCAGTTCTTC
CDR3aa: CASSGTGVPYNEQFF

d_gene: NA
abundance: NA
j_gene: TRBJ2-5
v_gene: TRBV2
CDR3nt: TGTGCCAGCGGTTGGAGGGAGGAGACCCAGTACTTC
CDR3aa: CASGWREETQYF

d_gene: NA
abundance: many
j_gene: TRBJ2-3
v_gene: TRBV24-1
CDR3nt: TGTGCCACCAGTGCCCCCGGCGGCTTTGGCGGCGCAGATACGCAGTATTTT
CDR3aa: CATSAPGGFGGADTQYF

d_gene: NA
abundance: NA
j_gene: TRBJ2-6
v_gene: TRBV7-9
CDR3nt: TGTGCCAGCAGCACGAGTTCTATTCCCCTCTCTGGGGCCAACGTCCTGACTTTC
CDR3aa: CASSTSSIPLSGANVLTF

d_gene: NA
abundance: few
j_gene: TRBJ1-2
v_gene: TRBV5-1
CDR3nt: TGCGCCAGCAGTTTAATAGACAGATCCTATGGCTACACCTTC
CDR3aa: CASSLIDRSYGYTF

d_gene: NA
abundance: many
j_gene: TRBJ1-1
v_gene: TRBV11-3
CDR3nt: TGTGCCAGCAGCTTCGCCGGAGTCAACACTGAAGCTTTCTTT
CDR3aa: CASSFAGVNTEAFF

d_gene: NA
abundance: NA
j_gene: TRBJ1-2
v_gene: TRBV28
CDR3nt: TGTGCCAGCAGTTTATCGGCAGGGGCCCTAGGGGGCTACACCTTC
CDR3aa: CASSLSAGALGGYTF

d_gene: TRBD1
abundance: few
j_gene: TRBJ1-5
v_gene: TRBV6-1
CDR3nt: TGTGCCAGCACGCCCCTTGACAGGGCAAATCAGCCCCAGCATTTT
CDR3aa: CASTPLDRANQPQHF

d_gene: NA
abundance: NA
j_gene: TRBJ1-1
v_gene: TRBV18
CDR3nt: TGTGCCAGCTCACCAGCGGGATCCCTCCGAACTGAAGCTTTCTTT
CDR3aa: CASSPAGSLRTEAFF

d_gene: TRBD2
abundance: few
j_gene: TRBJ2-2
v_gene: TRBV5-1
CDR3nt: TGCGCCAGCAGCTTGGCCGGCGGGGGGTCGAAAGGGCCAACCGGGGAGCTGTTTTTT
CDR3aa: CASSLAGGGSKGPTGELFF

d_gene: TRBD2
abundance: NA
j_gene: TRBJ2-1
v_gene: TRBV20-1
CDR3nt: TGCAGTGCTATACAATCGGGGGGAAGCAATGAGCAGTTCTTC
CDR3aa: CSAIQSGGSNEQFF

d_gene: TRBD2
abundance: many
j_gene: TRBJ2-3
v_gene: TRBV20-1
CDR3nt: TGCAGTGCTAGACCGGGACTACCGTCAGATACGCAGTATTTT
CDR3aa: CSARPGLPSDTQYF

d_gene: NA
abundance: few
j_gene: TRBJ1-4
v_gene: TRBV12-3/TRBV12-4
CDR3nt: TGTGCCAGCAGTCTATACGAAAAACTGTTTTTT
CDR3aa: CASSLYEKLFF

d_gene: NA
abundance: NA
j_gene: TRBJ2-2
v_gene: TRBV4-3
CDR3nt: TGCGCCAGCAGCCAGAATCTGGGGGCGAACACCGGGGAGCTGTTTTTT
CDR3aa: CASSQNLGANTGELFF

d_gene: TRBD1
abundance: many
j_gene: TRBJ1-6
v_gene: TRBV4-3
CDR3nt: TGCGCCAGCAGCCAGCGCACACCGGGACAGGGGGCTAATTCACCCCTCCACTTT
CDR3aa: CASSQRTPGQGANSPLHF

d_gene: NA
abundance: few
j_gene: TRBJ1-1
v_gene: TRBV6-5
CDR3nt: TGTGCCAGCAGTCAATGGGGGCAGGCCAATATGAACACTGAAGCTTTCTTT
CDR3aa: CASSQWGQANMNTEAFF

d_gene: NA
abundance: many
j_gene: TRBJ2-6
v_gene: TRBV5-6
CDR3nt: TGTGCCAGCGTCGGGACTTACAGCTCTGGGGCCAACGTCCTGACTTTC
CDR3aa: CASVGTYSSGANVLTF

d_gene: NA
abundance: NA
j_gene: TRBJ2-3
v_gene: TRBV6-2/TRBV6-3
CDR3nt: TGTGCCAGCAGGGGTTGGGCTCCTTCTACAGATACGCAGTATTTT
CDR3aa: CASRGWAPSTDTQYF

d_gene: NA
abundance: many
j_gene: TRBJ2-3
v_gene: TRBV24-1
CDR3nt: TGTGCCACCAGTCCTGACTCCGGGACAGATACGCAGTATTTT
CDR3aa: CATSPDSGTDTQYF

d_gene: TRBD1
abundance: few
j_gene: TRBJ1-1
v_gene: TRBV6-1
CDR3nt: TGTGCCAGCATTAGGCAGGGGGTTTCTTCTTTCTTT
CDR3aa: CASIRQGVSSFF

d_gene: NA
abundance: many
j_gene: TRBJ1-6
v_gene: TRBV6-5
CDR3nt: TGTGCCAGCAGTTACACCCGACAGACATATAATTCACCCCTCCACTTT
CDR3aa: CASSYTRQTYNSPLHF

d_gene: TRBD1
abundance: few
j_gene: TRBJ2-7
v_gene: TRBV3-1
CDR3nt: TGTGCCAGCAGCCAGGAACAGGGGGACACCTACGAGCAGTACTTC
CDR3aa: CASSQEQGDTYEQYF

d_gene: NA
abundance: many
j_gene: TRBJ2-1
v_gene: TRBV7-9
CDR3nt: TGTGCCAGCAGCTTAGCAGGGGTCAATGAGCAGTTCTTC
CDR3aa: CASSLAGVNEQFF

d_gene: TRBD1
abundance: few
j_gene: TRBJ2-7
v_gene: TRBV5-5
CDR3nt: TGTGCCAGCAGCTTATCCGGGACAGGGGGCCTAGAGCAGTACTTC
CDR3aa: CASSLSGTGGLEQYF

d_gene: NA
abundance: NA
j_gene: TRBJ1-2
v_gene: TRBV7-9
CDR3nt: TGTGCCAGCAGCTTAGTTGCCAGGGAGGACTATGGCTACACCTTC
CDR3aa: CASSLVAREDYGYTF

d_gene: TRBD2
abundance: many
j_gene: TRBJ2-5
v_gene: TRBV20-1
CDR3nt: TGCAGTGCTAGAGATCTAGCGGGGGGGCCGAGGAAGACCCAGTACTTC
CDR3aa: CSARDLAGGPRKTQYF

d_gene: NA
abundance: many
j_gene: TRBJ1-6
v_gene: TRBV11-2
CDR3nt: TGTGCCAGCAGCTTAGCCTCCAGGGCCTATAATTCACCCCTCCACTTT
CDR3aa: CASSLASRAYNSPLHF

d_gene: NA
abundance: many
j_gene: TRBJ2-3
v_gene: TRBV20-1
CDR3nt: TGCAGTGCTAGAGCCGCGGGCGTCACAGATACGCAGTATTTT
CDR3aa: CSARAAGVTDTQYF

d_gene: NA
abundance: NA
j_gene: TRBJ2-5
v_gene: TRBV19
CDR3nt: TGTGCCAGTAGACACACCCAGGGGCCCCAAGAGACCCAGTACTTC
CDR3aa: CASRHTQGPQETQYF

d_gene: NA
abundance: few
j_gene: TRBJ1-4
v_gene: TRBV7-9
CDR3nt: TGTGCCAGCAGGGGGACTTTGGGGGAAAAACTGTTTTTT
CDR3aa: CASRGTLGEKLFF